This TCR beta chain was identified during a study of cytomegalovirus exposure and HLA in healthy donors. CDR1 is SGHRS and CDR2 is YFSETQ in the germline V gene. CDR3 length: 14 residues. V shed 4 bases and J shed 1 base, with 8 bases lying between them. The protocol was immunoSEQ multiplex PCR, while the TCRdb copy is restricted to in-frame clones and leaves out a portion. The sample records around 98,000 clones, roughly nine tenths being singletons. The TCR sequence derives from a man between 18 and 29 years old in good health and CMV-seropositive. The chain is built from TRBV5-1 and TRBJ2-2, with D possibly being TRBD1 (5 bases). The sequenced sample consisted of PBMCs. CDR3 coding DNA: TGCGCCAGCAGCCAAACAGGGAACACCGGGGAGCTGTTTTTT. It translates to CASSQTGNTGELFF.